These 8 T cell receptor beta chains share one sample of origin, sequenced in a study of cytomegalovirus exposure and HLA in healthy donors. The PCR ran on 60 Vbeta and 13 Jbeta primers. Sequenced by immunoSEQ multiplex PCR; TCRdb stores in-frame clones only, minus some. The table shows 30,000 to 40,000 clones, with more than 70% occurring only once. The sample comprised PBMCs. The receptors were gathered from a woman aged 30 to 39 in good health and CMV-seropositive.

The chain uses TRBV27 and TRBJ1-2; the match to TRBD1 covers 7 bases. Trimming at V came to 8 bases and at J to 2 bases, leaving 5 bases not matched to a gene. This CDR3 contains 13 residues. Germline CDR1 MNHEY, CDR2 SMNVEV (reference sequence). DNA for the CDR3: TGTGCCAGCTCGATACAGGGGAACTATGGCTACACCTTC. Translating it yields CASSIQGNYGYTF.

This CDR3 reads CASSPQGQVSGNTIYF. The CDR3 region has the DNA TGTGCCAGCTCACCTCAGGGACAGGTCTCTGGAAACACCATATATTTT. The rearrangement links TRBV18 to TRBJ1-3; 8 positions match TRBD1. Germline assignment: CDR1 KGHSH and CDR2 LQKENI. V was clipped by 3 bases and J by 0 bases; unmatched bases: 4. The CDR3 contains 16 residues.

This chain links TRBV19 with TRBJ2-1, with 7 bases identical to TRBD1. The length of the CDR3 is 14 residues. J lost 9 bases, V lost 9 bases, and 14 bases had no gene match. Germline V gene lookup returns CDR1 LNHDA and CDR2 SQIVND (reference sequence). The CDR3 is CASAKGGAWCEQFF. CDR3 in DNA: TGTGCCAGCGCTAAAGGGGGCGCTTGGTGTGAGCAGTTCTTC.

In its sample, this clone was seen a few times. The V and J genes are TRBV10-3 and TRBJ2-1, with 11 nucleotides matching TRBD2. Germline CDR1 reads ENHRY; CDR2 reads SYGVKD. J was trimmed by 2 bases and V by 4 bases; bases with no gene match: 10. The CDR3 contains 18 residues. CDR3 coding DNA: TGTGCCATCAGTGGGGGTGGGCTAGCGGGAGGTCCCTACAATGAGCAGTTCTTC. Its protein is CAISGGGLAGGPYNEQFF.

In DNA form, the CDR3 reads TGTGCCAGCAGTTTGCGGGGGGGGCCTCCCAATGAGCAGTTCTTC. This encodes CASSLRGGPPNEQFF. The chain carries TRBV27 and TRBJ2-1, with 9 bases fitting TRBD2. The V and J ends lost 3 bases and 6 bases, in that order; junction bases with no gene match: 6. The CDR3 totals 15 residues. Germline CDR1 and CDR2: MNHEY and SMNVEV (reference sequence).

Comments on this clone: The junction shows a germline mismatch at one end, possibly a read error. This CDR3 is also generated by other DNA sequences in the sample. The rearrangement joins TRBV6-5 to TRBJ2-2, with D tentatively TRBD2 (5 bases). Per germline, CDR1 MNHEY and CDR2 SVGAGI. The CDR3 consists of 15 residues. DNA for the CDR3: TGTGCCAGCAGACCCACATCGGGGTCGGCCGGGGAGCTGTTTTTC. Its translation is CASRPTSGSAGELFF.

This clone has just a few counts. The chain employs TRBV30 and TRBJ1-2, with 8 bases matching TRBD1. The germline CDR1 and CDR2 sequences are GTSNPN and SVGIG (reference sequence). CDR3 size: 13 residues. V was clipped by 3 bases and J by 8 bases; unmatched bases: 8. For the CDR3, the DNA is TGTGCCTGGAGCCCGGACAGGGTCGGAGGCTACACCTTC. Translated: CAWSPDRVGGYTF.

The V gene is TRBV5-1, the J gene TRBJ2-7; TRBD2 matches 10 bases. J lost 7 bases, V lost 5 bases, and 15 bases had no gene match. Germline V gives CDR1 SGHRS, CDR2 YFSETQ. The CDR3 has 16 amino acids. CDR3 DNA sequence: TGCGCCAGCAGGCTCCTAGCGGGAGCGTCTTCCTCTGAGCAGTACTTC. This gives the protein CASRLLAGASSSEQYF.